The present T cell receptor (beta chain) was sequenced within a study of CD4+ T cells in melanoma. Assay: immunoSEQ multiplex PCR; the TCRdb copy retains only in-frame clones and omits some. The sample holds 15,000 to 20,000 clones, roughly 80% seen once. The CDR3 totals 14 residues. Germline loops: CDR1 SGHDT, CDR2 YYEEEE. V lost 1 base and J 3 bases, leaving 10 bases between the germline ends. The gene calls are TRBV5-6 and TRBJ1-2; D is possibly TRBD1 (6 bases). The clonotype comes from a human donor with melanoma. Sample: cells from a culture (not recorded whether cultured in vitro). The CDR3 coding sequence is TGTGCCAGCAGCTTGACAGGGACTGACTATGGCTACACCTTC. The encoded protein is CASSLTGTDYGYTF.